Below are 15 T cell receptor beta chains sequenced from a single sample in a study of breast tumors, draining lymph nodes, adjacent tissues. Axillary draining lymph nodes of breast cancer patients supplied the node samples. TCRdb called the multiplex PCR reads again in MiXCR, with one record for every CDR3 protein. The sample yields some 100,000 distinct CDR3 sequences, 21% seen once. Material: axillary lymph node tissue. The receptors shown here come from a female donor with breast cancer. Some clones in this sample may be carry-over from other donors' samples.

To note about this clonotype: At one end the junction does not follow the germline gene, possibly because of a read error. The gene calls are TRBV27 and TRBJ2-7, with D possibly TRBD1 on 6 matching bases. This CDR3 comprises 13 residues. Germline assignment: CDR1 MNHEY and CDR2 SMNVEV (reference sequence). CDR3 DNA sequence: TGTGCCGGCAGTTCGCTGGGGGCAGGCGAGCAGTACTTC. It codes for CAGSSLGAGEQYF.

This clonotype was recorded many times. The chain uses TRBV5-6 and TRBJ2-2; D is perhaps TRBD2 (6 bases). Per germline, CDR1 SGHDT and CDR2 YYEEEE. This CDR3 spans 14 amino acids. The V gene lost 0 bases and the J gene lost 4 bases, with 7 bases spanning the gap. In DNA, the CDR3 is TGTGCCAGCAGCTTGGGGGGAGGCACCGGGGAGCTGTTTTTT. Amino acid sequence: CASSLGGGTGELFF.

This clonotype was counted many times. The rearrangement links TRBV9 to TRBJ2-7; no clear D. The CDR3 covers 14 residues. The germline V gene has CDR1 SGDLS and CDR2 YYNGEE. The germline V and J ends were trimmed by 0 bases and 0 bases, with 7 bases remaining between them. CDR3 coding DNA: TGTGCCAGCAGCGTAGCTGGCACCTCCTACGAGCAGTACTTC. Translation gives CASSVAGTSYEQYF.

The chain uses TRBV7-2 and TRBJ1-1; D remains ambiguous. This CDR3 comprises 14 residues. V shed 5 bases and J shed 3 bases, with 13 bases lying between them. Germline CDR1 is SGHTA and CDR2 is FQGNSA. CDR3 sequence reads: CASSPGMRYTEAFF. As DNA, the CDR3 is TGTGCCAGCAGCCCGGGTATGCGGTACACTGAAGCTTTCTTT.

This clonotype was recorded at least ten times. The V call is TRBV2, the J call TRBJ2-2; TRBD2 matches 8 bases. There are 14 residues in the CDR3. The ends lost 8 bases at V and 4 bases at J; junction bases unmatched: 6. Germline loops: CDR1 SNHLY, CDR2 FYNNEI. The CDR3 DNA is TGTGCCAGCGAGCGGGAGAGGGGCACCGGGGAGCTGTTTTTT. Its protein is CASERERGTGELFF.

In this sample, this clonotype turned up many times. The rearrangement joins TRBV6-1 to TRBJ2-7; 12 positions match TRBD2. Germline CDR1 is MNHNS and CDR2 is SASEGT. V shed 8 bases, J shed 3 bases, and the junction held 8 bases outside the gene matches. The CDR3 consists of 15 residues. In nucleotides, the CDR3 is TGTGCCAGCGGACTCTCTAGCGGGAGGGACTACGAGCAGTACTTC. Translation gives CASGLSSGRDYEQYF.

This clonotype was counted ten times or more. The chain carries TRBV4-1 and TRBJ2-3, with D hard to call. The CDR3 is 12 amino acids. Germline CDR1 is MGHRA and CDR2 is YSYEKL. V was shortened by 0 bases and J by 14 bases, with 12 bases between the two germline ends. As DNA, the CDR3 is TGCGCCAGCAGCCAAGAGGAACCGAGGCGGTATTTT. The encoded protein is CASSQEEPRRYF.

This clonotype was counted at least ten times. The chain recombines TRBV27 with TRBJ2-7; 10 positions match TRBD2. Losses at the gene ends were 2 bases for V and 3 bases for J; bases not matched to a gene: 1. The CDR3 runs 14 residues. CDR1 and CDR2 from the germline V gene are MNHEY and SMNVEV (reference sequence). This CDR3 reads CASSLASGSYEQYF. CDR3 sequence (DNA): TGTGCCAGCAGTTTAGCTAGCGGGAGCTACGAGCAGTACTTC.

This clonotype was seen repeatedly, ten times or more. The V call is TRBV5-1, the J call TRBJ2-5; TRBD1 agrees at 7 bases. Trimming removed 3 bases from V and 2 bases from J; junction bases left unmatched: 4. The CDR3 length is 14 residues. The germline V gene has CDR1 SGHRS and CDR2 YFSETQ. The chain's CDR3 is CASSSGQEQETQYF. The CDR3 region has the DNA TGCGCCAGCAGCTCCGGACAGGAGCAAGAGACCCAGTACTTC. Filled out from reference TRBV5-1 and TRBJ2-5, the complete variable domain reads KAGVTQTPRYLIKTRGQQVTLSCSPISGHRSVSWYQQTPGQGLQFLFEYFSETQRNKGNFPGRFSGRQFSNSRSEMNVSTLELGDSALYLCASSSGQEQETQYFGPGTRLLVL.

This clonotype was observed many times. The V call is TRBV2, the J call TRBJ2-1, with a possible D match to TRBD1 (5 bases). Germline assignment: CDR1 SNHLY and CDR2 FYNNEI. CDR3 length: 10 amino acids. Trimming removed 6 bases at V and 9 bases at J, with 6 bases between. The CDR3 reads CASRQGEQFF. CDR3 nucleotides: TGTGCCAGCAGGCAGGGTGAGCAGTTCTTC.

Ten or more counts support this clonotype. V and J are TRBV12-3 or TRBV12-4 and TRBJ2-7, with D perhaps matching TRBD1 (6 bases). This CDR3 spans 14 amino acids. V was trimmed by 2 bases and J by 3 bases, leaving 11 bases between them. The CDR3 DNA reads TGTGCCAGCAGTTTAAGCCGGGACAACTACGAGCAGTACTTC. Its translation: CASSLSRDNYEQYF.

There are many counts of this clonotype. The rearrangement links TRBV7-9 to TRBJ2-3, with 7 positions matching TRBD2. V dropped 0 bases and J dropped 5; count of bases not matched to a gene: 11. This CDR3 spans 17 amino acids. Germline-derived CDR1 and CDR2 are SEHNR and FQNEAQ (reference sequence). The CDR3 loop is CASSLALTAGAGDTQYF. The CDR3 DNA reads TGTGCCAGCAGCTTAGCGCTAACGGCGGGAGCGGGAGATACGCAGTATTTT.

This clonotype was detected many times. This chain uses TRBV27 with TRBJ1-2; D gene uncertain. V lost 5 bases to trimming and J lost 5 bases, with 15 bases between them. The CDR3 is made up of 14 amino acids. Per the germline V gene, CDR1 is MNHEY and CDR2 is SMNVEV (reference sequence). The CDR3 spells CASSPQAKQYGYTF. The CDR3 nucleotides read TGTGCCAGCAGTCCCCAGGCTAAGCAGTATGGCTACACCTTC.

The table lists this clonotype with a few counts. The chain uses TRBV18 and TRBJ1-1; the D is unclear. Germline-derived CDR1 and CDR2 are KGHSH and LQKENI. V was trimmed by 2 bases and J by 3 bases, leaving 7 bases between them. The CDR3 length is 13 residues. The CDR3 DNA sequence: TGTGCCAGCTCACCAAGGCCCGACACTGAAGCTTTCTTT. Encoded protein: CASSPRPDTEAFF.

As for this clonotype: This may arise from a read error, as a much more abundant clone is one base away. The chain links TRBV3-1 to TRBJ2-7; D gene unclear. The germline V and J ends were trimmed by 5 bases and 2 bases, with 10 bases remaining between them. The V gene's germline CDR1 is LGHDT and CDR2 YNNKEL (reference sequence). This CDR3 is built from 13 residues. In DNA form, the CDR3 reads TGTGCCAGCAGCATCAATAGGCCCTACGAGCAGTACTTC. Its translation is CASSINRPYEQYF.